Presented here are 18 T cell receptor beta chains from one specimen sequenced in a study of cytomegalovirus exposure and HLA in healthy donors. Researchers ran the PCR with 60 Vbeta and 13 Jbeta primers. The method was immunoSEQ multiplex PCR; TCRdb's version includes in-frame clones alone and lacks a portion of them. The profile shows about 120,000 clones, approximately 75% of them singletons. Sequencing was done on a sample of PBMCs. The receptor set was obtained from a man aged 35-49 years in good health and CMV-seronegative.

This rearrangement joins TRBV19 to TRBJ2-3, with D maybe TRBD1 (5 bases). CDR3 length: 16 residues. V was pared by 4 bases and J by 0 bases, with 14 bases between. CDR1 is LNHDA and CDR2 is SQIVND in the germline V gene (reference sequence). CDR3 in DNA: TGTGCCAGTAGTAACACACCGCAGGGTAGCACAGATACGCAGTATTTT. Translation gives CASSNTPQGSTDTQYF.

This chain uses TRBV9 with TRBJ1-4, with D unresolved. The CDR3 has 15 residues. Trimming removed 3 bases from V and 2 bases from J, with 11 bases in between. CDR1 is SGDLS and CDR2 is YYNGEE in the germline V gene. The CDR3: CASSARGGTNEKLFF. The CDR3 coding sequence is TGTGCCAGCAGCGCAAGAGGAGGGACTAATGAAAAACTGTTTTTT.

V and J are TRBV11-2 and TRBJ2-7, with TRBD1 as a possible D gene (6 bases). The CDR3 is 15 amino acids. From germline, CDR1 is SGHAT and CDR2 FQNNGV. Deletions cut 2 bases from V and 6 bases from J, with 17 bases between. CDR3 loop: CASSLTSGTFSEQYF. Written as DNA, the CDR3 is TGTGCCAGCAGCTTAACATCGGGGACATTCTCCGAGCAGTACTTC.

The table lists this clone with a count of one. V and J are TRBV29-1 and TRBJ2-5; 7 nucleotides line up with TRBD2. Trimming removed 4 bases from V and 7 bases from J; junction bases left unmatched: 9. Germline-derived CDR1 and CDR2 are SQVTM and ANQGSEA. The length of the CDR3 is 13 residues. This CDR3 is CSVVSGGAGTQYF. CDR3 nucleotide sequence: TGCAGCGTTGTGTCGGGGGGAGCAGGGACCCAGTACTTC.

The chain recombines TRBV27 with TRBJ2-3; TRBD1 aligns across 7 bases. The germline gives CDR1 MNHEY, CDR2 SMNVEV (reference sequence). Losses at the gene ends were 3 bases for V and 2 bases for J; bases not matched to a gene: 5. This CDR3 comprises 15 residues. The CDR3 reads CASSFSGQPTDTQYF. Here the CDR3 DNA reads TGTGCCAGCAGTTTTTCGGGACAGCCCACAGATACGCAGTATTTT.

The J gene is TRBJ2-3, the V gene TRBV7-6; TRBD1 might be the D (5 bases). Germline CDR1 SGHVS, CDR2 FNYEAQ. The CDR3 is made up of 12 amino acids. V lost 6 bases, J lost 2 bases, and 6 bases lay in between. The CDR3 DNA follows: TGTGCCAGCAGAGGGGACACAGATACGCAGTATTTT. Translated: CASRGDTDTQYF.

V and J are TRBV27 and TRBJ2-2; no definite D call. This CDR3 comprises 17 residues. The ends were cut back, 2 bases at V and 5 bases at J, with 18 bases in the middle. CDR1 and CDR2 from the germline V gene are MNHEY and SMNVEV (reference sequence). CDR3 nucleotides: TGTGCCAGCAGTTTAATTCACGTAGGAGCGAGAACCGGGGAGCTGTTTTTT. Its translation is CASSLIHVGARTGELFF.

This clone has a handful of counts. The rearrangement links TRBV7-3 to TRBJ2-2, with a possible D match to TRBD2 (6 bases). Trimming pared 3 bases from V and 4 bases from J, leaving 15 bases between. Germline V CDR1 and CDR2: SGHTA, FQGTGA. The CDR3 length is 16 residues. This chain's CDR3 is CASSFQASGGTGELFF. The DNA of the CDR3 is TGTGCCAGCAGCTTCCAGGCCTCCGGGGGCACCGGGGAGCTGTTTTTT.

The J gene is TRBJ2-1, the V gene TRBV30, with 7 bases aligning to TRBD2. Unmatched junction bases numbered 9, after V lost 1 base and J lost 12 bases. From germline, CDR1 is GTSNPN and CDR2 SVGIG (reference sequence). This CDR3 has 13 amino acids. The chain's CDR3 is CAWSGASGMGQFF. Written as DNA, the CDR3 is TGTGCCTGGAGTGGGGCTAGCGGAATGGGGCAGTTCTTC.

This chain links TRBV7-9 with TRBJ1-2, with TRBD1 identical over 8 bases. Germline V gives CDR1 SEHNR, CDR2 FQNEAQ (reference sequence). V dropped 5 bases and J dropped 4; count of bases not matched to a gene: 9. CDR3 length: 15 residues. The CDR3 DNA sequence: TGTGCCAGCAGCCCAGGGACAGGAGTACGCTATGGCTACACCTTC. It specifies CASSPGTGVRYGYTF.

The genes are TRBV5-1 and TRBJ2-1, with D possibly being TRBD2 (5 bases). This CDR3 comprises 13 residues. With 5 bases removed from V and 9 bases from J, the gap between germline ends came to 15 bases. The germline gives CDR1 SGHRS, CDR2 YFSETQ. CDR3 residues: CASSGSEGGEQFF. The CDR3 DNA sequence: TGCGCCAGCAGTGGGTCTGAGGGCGGTGAGCAGTTCTTC.

This chain joins TRBV6-4 and TRBJ2-3; TRBD2 matches at 13 bases. CDR3 length: 15 residues. CDR1 and CDR2 (germline): MRHNA, SNTAGT. Unmatched junction bases numbered 5, after V lost 6 bases and J lost 5 bases. CDR3 sequence (DNA): TGTGCCAGCAGCAAACTAGCGGGGGGGGGAGATACGCAGTATTTT. This gives the protein CASSKLAGGGDTQYF.

In this sample, this clone turned up once. V is TRBV9 and J is TRBJ2-1; TRBD1 might be the D (6 bases). CDR3 size: 17 residues. V was cut by 0 bases and J by 1 base, with 14 bases left in between. Germline assignment: CDR1 SGDLS and CDR2 YYNGEE. The CDR3 sequence is CASSVVGVGQSYNEQFF. Written as DNA, the CDR3 is TGTGCCAGCAGCGTAGTAGGGGTCGGACAGTCCTACAATGAGCAGTTCTTC.

The CDR3 protein is CASRQTSGNTGELFF. The CDR3, as DNA: TGTGCCAGCAGGCAGACTAGCGGGAACACCGGGGAGCTGTTTTTT. The chain employs TRBV27 and TRBJ2-2, with 9 bases aligning to TRBD2. The J segment lost 1 base and the V segment lost 6 bases, leaving 3 bases of the junction unmatched. CDR3 size: 15 residues. Per the germline V gene, CDR1 is MNHEY and CDR2 is SMNVEV (reference sequence).

The chain couples TRBV29-1 to TRBJ2-1, with D hard to call. Germline lookup yields CDR1 SQVTM and CDR2 ANQGSEA. This CDR3 is 10 amino acids long. V shed 8 bases and J shed 9 bases, with 11 bases lying between them. CDR3 DNA sequence: TGCAGCACTGCCCGAGTTGAGCAGTTCTTC. Protein sequence: CSTARVEQFF.

The gene calls are TRBV5-1 and TRBJ2-3; TRBD1 matches 9 bases. The germline V gene encodes CDR1 SGHRS and CDR2 YFSETQ. V shed 4 bases, J shed 1 base, and the junction held 10 bases outside the gene matches. The CDR3 covers 17 residues. CDR3 DNA sequence: TGCGCCAGCAGCCCCCCCCGGGACAGGGTTGGCACAGATACGCAGTATTTT. Protein sequence: CASSPPRDRVGTDTQYF.

The J gene is TRBJ2-5, the V gene TRBV9, with 10 nucleotides matching TRBD2. The germline CDR1 and CDR2 sequences are SGDLS and YYNGEE. CDR3 size: 15 residues. Losses at the gene ends were 4 bases for V and 5 bases for J; bases not matched to a gene: 8. Here the CDR3 reads CASSSASGRYETQYF. CDR3 in DNA: TGTGCCAGCAGCTCCGCTAGCGGGAGATATGAGACCCAGTACTTC.

The gene calls are TRBV15 and TRBJ2-5; TRBD2 matches 10 bases. The V gene end was trimmed by 2 bases and the J gene end by 4 bases; junction bases not matched to a gene: 7. CDR3 length: 16 residues. From germline, CDR1 is LNHNV and CDR2 YYDKDF (reference sequence). Written as DNA, the CDR3 is TGTGCCACCAGCAGAAACTCCGGGACTAGCGCAGAGACCCAGTACTTC. The encoded protein is CATSRNSGTSAETQYF.